The 21 T cell receptor beta chains below all came from one sample that was sequenced in a study of CD8 T cells in ankylosing spondylitis. TCRdb redid the calling of the 5' RACE reads with MiXCR, one entry per CDR3 protein. The sample holds hundreds of thousands of distinct CDR3 sequences, about 12% seen once. These receptors have no identified antigens. Study results and limitations: Blood of patients with ankylosing spondylitis appeared to be characterized by a TCR beta motif of eight highly homologous variants.

The sequencing sample was made of blood, either unsorted or a sorted T cell fraction (not recorded which). These receptors came from a male donor with ankylosing spondylitis.

V and J are TRBV12-3 or TRBV12-4 and TRBJ2-7, with a tentative D call TRBD1 (6 bases). The CDR3 sequence is 13 residues long. V was clipped by 5 bases and J by 3 bases, with 11 bases between them. The CDR3 sequence is CASSQTQGYEQYF. DNA of the CDR3: TGTGCCAGCAGTCAGACACAGGGCTACGAGCAGTACTTC.

This clonotype came up many times. The genes are TRBV29-1 and TRBJ1-4; D remains unclear. The CDR3 extends over 13 amino acids. Trimming stripped 0 bases from V and 8 bases from J, with 10 bases between. Germline loops: CDR1 SQVTM, CDR2 ANQGSEA. The CDR3 spells CSVEDRPGEKLFF. The CDR3 DNA follows: TGCAGCGTTGAAGATAGGCCGGGGGAAAAACTGTTTTTT. Together with reference TRBV29-1 and TRBJ1-4, the CDR3 gives the full variable domain: SAVISQKPSRDICQRGTSLTIQCQVDSQVTMMFWYRQQPGQSLTLIATANQGSEATYESGFVIDKFPISRPNLTFSTLTVSNMSPEDSSIYLCSVEDRPGEKLFFGSGTQLSVL.

This clonotype appeared a few times. The CDR3 region has the DNA TGCGCCAGCAGCTTGGAAAGCGGGGGATACGACGGGGAGACCCAGTACTTC. Protein sequence: CASSLESGGYDGETQYF. The V gene is TRBV5-1, the J gene TRBJ2-5, with 8 bases lining up with TRBD2. V dropped 0 bases and J dropped 5; count of bases not matched to a gene: 12. CDR1 SGHRS and CDR2 YFSETQ come from the germline V gene. The CDR3 totals 17 residues.

The table lists this clonotype with a count of one. The genes are TRBV24-1 and TRBJ2-5; D is uncertain. The V gene lost 3 bases and the J gene lost 4 bases, with 14 bases spanning the gap. The CDR3 covers 15 residues. The germline V gene encodes CDR1 KGHDR and CDR2 SFDVKD. The DNA of the CDR3 is TGTGCCACCAGTGATCCCCGGGCAGCTGGAGAGACCCAGTACTTC. Its protein product is CATSDPRAAGETQYF.

V gene TRBV7-2 combines with J gene TRBJ2-7; the match to TRBD1 covers 7 bases. This CDR3 has 15 residues. From germline, CDR1 is SGHTA and CDR2 FQGNSA. The ends lost 4 bases at V and 2 bases at J; junction bases unmatched: 8. The CDR3 loop reads CASSSARTGAYEQYF. The DNA of the CDR3 is TGTGCCAGCAGCTCCGCCCGGACAGGAGCCTACGAGCAGTACTTC.

This clonotype has only a few counts. The J gene is TRBJ2-2, the V gene TRBV12-3 or TRBV12-4; 12 bases line up with TRBD2. With 5 bases clipped from V and 7 bases from J, the junction kept 5 bases outside the gene matches. This CDR3 contains 15 residues. The CDR3 spells CASSQRTSGIGELFF. Here the CDR3 DNA reads TGTGCCAGCAGTCAACGGACTAGCGGGATCGGGGAGCTGTTTTTT.

This clonotype came up a few times. The rearrangement uses TRBV20-1 and TRBJ1-5; D is unclear. V was cut by 2 bases and J by 5 bases, with 10 bases left in between. This CDR3 is 13 amino acids long. From germline, CDR1 is DFQATT and CDR2 SNEGSKA (reference sequence). CDR3 sequence reads: CSARNQFHQPQHF. CDR3 coding DNA: TGCAGTGCTAGAAATCAGTTCCATCAGCCCCAGCATTTT.

This clonotype occurred a few times. The chain links TRBV20-1 to TRBJ2-1; 8 positions match TRBD2. This CDR3 comprises 16 residues. The germline V gene has CDR1 DFQATT and CDR2 SNEGSKA (reference sequence). Trimming took 6 bases from V and 2 from J; bases not matched to a gene: 12. CDR3 residues: CSAVPKSGSTYNEQFF. CDR3 DNA sequence: TGCAGTGCCGTCCCCAAGAGCGGGAGTACCTACAATGAGCAGTTCTTC.

This sequence joins TRBV5-1 and TRBJ2-3, with 8 bases lining up with TRBD2. The V gene end was trimmed by 3 bases and the J gene end by 3 bases; junction bases not matched to a gene: 12. This CDR3 spans 17 amino acids. CDR1 SGHRS and CDR2 YFSETQ come from the germline V gene. CDR3 sequence (DNA): TGCGCCAGCAGCTCCCGGGGTAGCGGGATTGGGACAGATACGCAGTATTTT. As protein: CASSSRGSGIGTDTQYF.

The CDR3 DNA reads TGCAGTGCTAAGCGGGAGCCACGCACAGATACGCAGTATTTT. Amino acids: CSAKREPRTDTQYF. The chain carries TRBV20-1 and TRBJ2-3; TRBD2 aligns across 8 bases. Germline CDR1 and CDR2: DFQATT and SNEGSKA (reference sequence). V lost 4 bases and J lost 1; bases outside the gene matches: 4. This CDR3 is 14 amino acids long.

The genes are TRBV20-1 and TRBJ2-1; 11 nucleotides match TRBD2. From germline, CDR1 is DFQATT and CDR2 SNEGSKA (reference sequence). The CDR3 has 18 amino acids. The V gene end was trimmed by 7 bases and the J gene end by 0 bases; junction bases not matched to a gene: 14. The CDR3 is CSVLYSGRASGSYNEQFF. The CDR3, as DNA: TGCAGTGTCCTCTATAGCGGGAGGGCTTCTGGCTCCTACAATGAGCAGTTCTTC.

This clonotype was recorded a few times. The chain links TRBV7-9 to TRBJ2-5; 11 nucleotides match TRBD2. The CDR3 length is 15 residues. Unmatched junction bases numbered 3, after V lost 4 bases and J lost 2 bases. CDR1 and CDR2 from the germline V gene are SEHNR and FQNEAQ (reference sequence). The CDR3, as DNA: TGTGCCAGCAGCTCCCCTAGCGGGAGGCAAGAGACCCAGTACTTC. Its protein product is CASSSPSGRQETQYF.

The chain joins TRBV30 to TRBJ2-2; D ambiguous. V dropped 5 bases and J dropped 3 bases, with 10 bases sitting between them. The CDR3 length is 13 residues. Germline CDR1 GTSNPN, CDR2 SVGIG (reference sequence). The CDR3 region has the DNA TGTGCCTGGCCCTCGGGCGACACCGGGGAGCTGTTTTTT. Translated, it gives CAWPSGDTGELFF.

This clonotype was counted a single time. The chain uses TRBV28 and TRBJ2-1, with 12 bases lining up with TRBD2. The CDR3 contains 13 residues. V lost 2 bases and J lost 12; bases outside the gene matches: 2. Germline V CDR1 and CDR2: MDHEN, SYDVKM. CDR3 nucleotide sequence: TGTGCCAGCAGTTTACTAGCGGGAGGGCCGCAGTTCTTC. This encodes CASSLLAGGPQFF.

V usage is TRBV6-5 and J usage is TRBJ2-7, with 7 bases lining up with TRBD2. The junction had 7 bases not matched to a gene; V was cut back by 2 bases and J by 3 bases. Germline V gives CDR1 MNHEY, CDR2 SVGAGI. CDR3 length: 15 residues. CDR3 protein: CASSYQAAGNYEQYF. CDR3 bases: TGTGCCAGCAGTTACCAGGCAGCGGGGAACTACGAGCAGTACTTC.

This chain links TRBV11-2 with TRBJ1-3; weak D call: TRBD1 (6 bases). This CDR3 has 13 amino acids. Per the germline V gene, CDR1 is SGHAT and CDR2 is FQNNGV. The V end lost 7 bases, the J end lost 3 bases, and 10 bases lay between the germline ends. The CDR3 sequence is CASTSRGGNTIYF. CDR3 sequence (DNA): TGTGCCAGCACCTCCAGGGGTGGAAACACCATATATTTT.

The J gene is TRBJ1-2, the V gene TRBV15, with D perhaps matching TRBD1 (5 bases). Germline V gene sequence: CDR1 LNHNV, CDR2 YYDKDF (reference sequence). V shed 5 bases and J shed 2 bases, with 9 bases lying between them. The CDR3 covers 13 residues. CDR3 DNA sequence: TGTGCCACCAGCGGCCGGGACAACTATGGCTACACCTTC. Its translation is CATSGRDNYGYTF.

This rearrangement joins TRBV25-1 to TRBJ2-1, with TRBD1 matching over 10 bases. Germline V lookup: CDR1 MGHDK, CDR2 SYGVNS. J lost 7 bases, V lost 3 bases, and 6 bases had no gene match. This CDR3 contains 15 residues. The CDR3 sequence: CASSDRTGGRNEQFF. The CDR3 bases are TGTGCCAGCAGTGACCGGACAGGGGGTCGGAATGAGCAGTTCTTC.

This clonotype came up a few times. The rearrangement joins TRBV11-2 to TRBJ2-7; D may be TRBD1 or TRBD2 (6 bases each). V shed 5 bases and J shed 3 bases, with 17 bases lying between them. Germline lookup yields CDR1 SGHAT and CDR2 FQNNGV. CDR3 length: 15 amino acids. The CDR3 loop reads CASSTNHREVYEQYF. In nucleotides, the CDR3 is TGTGCCAGCAGCACCAACCACAGGGAGGTCTACGAGCAGTACTTC.

In its sample, this clonotype was seen a few times. J is TRBJ2-5 and V is TRBV5-6, with D possibly matching TRBD1 (5 bases). This CDR3 has 13 amino acids. With 5 bases removed from V and 1 base from J, the gap between germline ends came to 9 bases. Germline CDR1 SGHDT, CDR2 YYEEEE. The CDR3 coding sequence is TGTGCCAGCAGGGTGACAGTCCAAGAGACCCAGTACTTC. Translating gives CASRVTVQETQYF.

The sample holds a few counts of this clonotype. CDR3 nucleotide sequence: TGTGCCAGCAGCTTCACAAGGGGGTTCGGGGAAGAGACCCAGTACTTC. Translating gives CASSFTRGFGEETQYF. The V call is TRBV5-6, the J call TRBJ2-5; TRBD1 is a possible D gene (6 bases). The CDR3 length is 16 residues. CDR1 and CDR2 from the germline V gene are SGHDT and YYEEEE. The V end lost 2 bases, the J end lost 3 bases, and 17 bases lay between the germline ends.